The 18 T cell receptor beta chains listed next were all sequenced from one sample in a study of identical twins. In TCRdb, the 5' RACE reads were re-called with MiXCR into one record per CDR3 protein. The table records roughly 240,000 distinct CDR3 sequences, roughly 7% of them present only once. The sample also formed part of further work on yellow fever vaccine responses in identical twins.

What was sequenced was memory (CD45RO+) T cells sorted from blood. These receptors all come from a woman under 30 in good health.

V gene TRBV6-5 combines with J gene TRBJ1-2; no definite D call. CDR3 length equals 13 residues. Germline V CDR1 and CDR2: MNHEY, SVGAGI. V dropped 0 bases and J dropped 5 bases, with 7 bases sitting between them. Written as DNA, the CDR3 is TGTGCCAGCAGTTACTCTCCTGGGTATGGCTACACCTTC. Its translation: CASSYSPGYGYTF.

The table lists this clonotype with many counts. The chain employs TRBV29-1 and TRBJ2-7; D is perhaps TRBD2 (5 bases). V was clipped by 3 bases and J by 5 bases, with 17 bases between them. CDR3 length: 14 amino acids. CDR1 SQVTM and CDR2 ANQGSEA come from the germline V gene. The CDR3 here is CSVDVGVSPNEQYF. In DNA, the CDR3 is TGCAGCGTTGATGTGGGAGTTTCTCCTAACGAGCAGTACTTC.

This clonotype was seen a handful of times. The rearrangement joins TRBV18 to TRBJ2-1, with D uncertain. The CDR3 has 12 residues. In germline, CDR1 is KGHSH, CDR2 LQKENI. V lost 2 bases and J lost 8, with 7 bases in between. The CDR3 spells CASSPGLDEQFF. In nucleotides, the CDR3 is TGTGCCAGCTCACCAGGGCTGGATGAGCAGTTCTTC.

V usage is TRBV15 and J usage is TRBJ2-7; no reliable D call. The CDR3 contains 12 residues. CDR1 is LNHNV and CDR2 is YYDKDF in the germline V gene (reference sequence). Trimming pared 3 bases from V and 6 bases from J, leaving 9 bases between. CDR3 nucleotide sequence: TGTGCCACCAGCAGTGGCTCCGGCGAGCAGTACGTC. Protein: CATSSGSGEQYV.

This chain links TRBV25-1 with TRBJ1-3, with D maybe TRBD1 (5 bases). Trimming removed 3 bases from V and 0 bases from J, with 15 bases in between. Germline values: CDR1 MGHDK, CDR2 SYGVNS. This CDR3 has 17 residues. The CDR3 sequence: CASSEPTVQASGNTIYF. For the CDR3, the DNA is TGTGCCAGCAGTGAGCCGACAGTACAAGCCTCTGGAAACACCATATATTTT. The full variable domain, in which reference TRBV25-1 and TRBJ1-3 provide the parts outside the CDR3, is EADIYQTPRYLVIGTGKKITLECSQTMGHDKMYWYQQDPGMELHLIHYSYGVNSTEKGDLSSESTVSRIRTEHFPLTLESARPSHTSQYLCASSEPTVQASGNTIYFGEGSWLTVV.

This clonotype was detected many times. This CDR3 reads CASIKDGGGTEAFF. The CDR3 nucleotides are TGCGCCAGCATCAAAGATGGGGGGGGTACTGAAGCTTTCTTT. The V and J genes are TRBV5-1 and TRBJ1-1; D may be TRBD1 (5 bases). V was clipped by 6 bases and J by 5 bases, with 17 bases between them. Per germline, CDR1 SGHRS and CDR2 YFSETQ. The CDR3 runs 14 residues. The complete variable domain, with remaining parts taken from reference TRBV5-1 and TRBJ1-1, reads KAGVTQTPRYLIKTRGQQVTLSCSPISGHRSVSWYQQTPGQGLQFLFEYFSETQRNKGNFPGRFSGRQFSNSRSEMNVSTLELGDSALYLCASIKDGGGTEAFFGQGTRLTVV.

The table lists this clonotype with a few counts. V is TRBV21-1 and J is TRBJ2-1; TRBD1, as called in the table, went unchecked against the DNA. TRBV21-1 is termed a pseudogene. The CDR3 sequence is 18 residues long. The DNA of the CDR3 is TGTGCCAGCAGCAAAGGAGCCCCGGGACAGGGATGCCACAATGAGCAGTTCTTC. It translates to CASSKGAPGQGCHNEQFF.

Concerning this clonotype itself: Since a much larger clone is just one base distant, this may be a read error. The chain couples TRBV11-2 to TRBJ2-7; TRBD1 agrees at 7 bases. The CDR3 length is 17 residues. Germline V gene sequence: CDR1 SGHAT, CDR2 FQNNGV. CDR3 in amino acids: CASSRPSFTGDTYGQYF. CDR3 DNA sequence: TGTGCCAGCAGCCGTCCTTCATTTACAGGGGATACCTACGGGCAGTACTTC.

This clonotype has at least ten counts. J is TRBJ1-3 and V is TRBV5-1; D gene uncertain. The germline CDR1 and CDR2 sequences are SGHRS and YFSETQ. The V and J ends lost 0 bases and 0 bases respectively, with 10 bases between them. The CDR3 is 16 amino acids. CDR3 loop: CASSLVPGNSGNTIYF. CDR3 DNA: TGCGCCAGCAGCTTGGTTCCGGGAAACTCTGGAAACACCATATATTTT.

The chain is built from TRBV12-3 or TRBV12-4 and TRBJ2-5; 7 nucleotides match TRBD2. Trimming removed 2 bases from V and 5 bases from J; junction bases left unmatched: 5. CDR3 length equals 14 residues. The CDR3 region has the DNA TGTGCCAGCAGTTTACACAAGGGAGGGGAGACCCAGTACTTC. It specifies CASSLHKGGETQYF.

This clonotype was detected a few times. The rearrangement uses TRBV3-1 and TRBJ2-2; TRBD2 is a possible D gene (7 bases). CDR3 length: 17 amino acids. CDR1 and CDR2 from the germline V gene are LGHDT and YNNKEL (reference sequence). Trimming pared 1 base from V and 0 bases from J, leaving 12 bases between. CDR3 nucleotides: TGTGCCAGCAGCCAAGTAGGCGGGGGCGCGAACACCGGGGAGCTGTTTTTT. Encoded protein: CASSQVGGGANTGELFF.

This clonotype was seen more than once but under ten times. V gene TRBV2 combines with J gene TRBJ1-1; TRBD1 matches 11 bases. This CDR3 has 14 residues. Germline V gives CDR1 SNHLY, CDR2 FYNNEI. V trimming: 3 bases; J trimming: 5 bases; junction bases outside the gene matches: 2. The CDR3 region is CASSEGQGETEAFF. In DNA, the CDR3 is TGTGCCAGCAGTGAGGGACAGGGGGAAACTGAAGCTTTCTTT.

Many counts were recorded for this clonotype. The chain recombines TRBV6-6 with TRBJ2-7, with TRBD2 as a possible D gene (5 bases). Germline CDR1 reads MNHNY; CDR2 reads SVGAGI (reference sequence). CDR3 size: 12 residues. V was shortened by 8 bases and J by 7 bases, with 15 bases between the two germline ends. Here the CDR3 DNA reads TGTGCCAGCTCCCGGGGTTACGGAGAGCAGTACTTC. Translation gives CASSRGYGEQYF.

This chain links TRBV18 with TRBJ1-6; unclear D gene. The CDR3 loop spans 14 amino acids. Looked up from germline, CDR1 is KGHSH and CDR2 is LQKENI. V lost 6 bases and J 8 bases, leaving 14 bases between the germline ends. The CDR3 reads CASSASGTDSPLHF. CDR3 nucleotides: TGTGCCAGCTCCGCCTCGGGTACTGATTCACCCCTCCACTTT.

The chain employs TRBV2 and TRBJ2-1; no clear D. The CDR3 spans 15 residues. The germline gives CDR1 SNHLY, CDR2 FYNNEI. The germline V and J ends were trimmed by 7 bases and 6 bases, with 19 bases remaining between them. The CDR3 nucleotides read TGTGCCAGCACGACATCGGCACGGCTTGGCAATGAGCAGTTCTTC. Its protein is CASTTSARLGNEQFF.

This clonotype occurred a few times. The CDR3, as DNA: TGCGCCAGCAGCATTCGGACTAGCGGGGGCGTAAGTGAGCAGTTCTTC. Translation: CASSIRTSGGVSEQFF. The V call is TRBV5-1, the J call TRBJ2-1; 13 bases align to TRBD2. CDR1 and CDR2 (germline): SGHRS, YFSETQ. CDR3 length: 16 residues. With V trimmed by 4 bases and J by 9 bases, 10 bases remained unmatched.

The chain recombines TRBV27 with TRBJ2-6; no clear D gene. The CDR3 is 14 residues long. Trimming removed 3 bases at V and 2 bases at J, with 5 bases between. Germline V CDR1 and CDR2: MNHEY, SMNVEV (reference sequence). The CDR3 DNA reads as TGTGCCAGCAGTTTTTGGGCTGGGGCCAACGTCCTGACTTTC. This gives the protein CASSFWAGANVLTF. Full variable domain (outside the CDR3, taken from reference TRBV27 and TRBJ2-6): EAQVTQNPRYLITVTGKKLTVTCSQNMNHEYMSWYRQDPGLGLRQIYYSMNVEVTDKGDVPEGYKVSRKEKRNFPLILESPSPNQTSLYFCASSFWAGANVLTFGAGSRLTVL.

This clonotype was seen only a few times. The genes are TRBV20-1 and TRBJ2-5; D unclear. The V end lost 4 bases, the J end lost 4 bases, and 16 bases lay between the germline ends. CDR3 length equals 14 residues. Germline assignment: CDR1 DFQATT and CDR2 SNEGSKA (reference sequence). The CDR3 DNA reads as TGCAGTGCTATTGCCCCGTGGCTTGGAGAGACCCAGTACTTC. It encodes CSAIAPWLGETQYF.